Sequencing of this T cell receptor (beta chain) was carried out in a study of radiotherapy plus CTLA-4 blockade in lung cancer. Whole-study context: Patients showed objective responses in about 20% of cases and disease control in roughly 31%.

The CDR3 is made up of 15 amino acids. Germline V gives CDR1 SGHNT, CDR2 YYREEE (reference sequence). V dropped 7 bases and J dropped 0; count of bases not matched to a gene: 6. Whole-study results and caveats: Clones of tumor-derived TCRs expanded in blood after radiotherapy plus ipilimumab. Best predicting response, reportedly, were early blood T cell clone dynamics, with interferon-beta.

The assay was immunoSEQ multiplex PCR, and TCRdb's table has in-frame clones only and misses some. Among a few thousand clones, 80% to 85% were seen once, and the ten largest hold about 4.5%. Focal radiation with ipilimumab CTLA-4 blockade was given to patients with chemo-refractory metastatic non-small-cell lung cancer. As concerns this clone: The antigen is unknown.

The material sequenced was tumor tissue, taken from a patient treated with radiotherapy plus ipilimumab. This sequence was found in a human donor with non-small cell lung cancer that progressed on radiotherapy plus ipilimumab. This sequence joins TRBV5-4 and TRBJ1-1, with 10 bases matching TRBD1. DNA for the CDR3: TGTGCCAGCGCGCGGGACAGGGGACTGAACACTGAAGCTTTCTTT. Amino acid sequence: CASARDRGLNTEAFF.